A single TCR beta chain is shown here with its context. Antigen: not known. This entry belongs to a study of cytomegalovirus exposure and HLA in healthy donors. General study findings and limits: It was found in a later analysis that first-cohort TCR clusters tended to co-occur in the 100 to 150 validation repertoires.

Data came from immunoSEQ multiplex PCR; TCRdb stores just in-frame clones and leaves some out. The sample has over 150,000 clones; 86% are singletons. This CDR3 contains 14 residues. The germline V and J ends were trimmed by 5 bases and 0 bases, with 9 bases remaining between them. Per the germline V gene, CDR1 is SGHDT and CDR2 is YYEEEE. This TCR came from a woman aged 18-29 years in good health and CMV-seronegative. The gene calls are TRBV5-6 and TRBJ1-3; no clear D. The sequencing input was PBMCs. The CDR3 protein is CASSFGISGNTIYF. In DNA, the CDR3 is TGTGCCAGCAGTTTCGGGATCTCTGGAAACACCATATATTTT.